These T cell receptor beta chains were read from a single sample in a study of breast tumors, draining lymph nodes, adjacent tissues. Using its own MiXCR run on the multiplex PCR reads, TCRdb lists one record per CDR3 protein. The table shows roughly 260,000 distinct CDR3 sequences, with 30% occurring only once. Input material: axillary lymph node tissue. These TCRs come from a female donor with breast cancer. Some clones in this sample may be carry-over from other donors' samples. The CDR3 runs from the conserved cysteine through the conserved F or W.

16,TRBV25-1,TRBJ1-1,CASRQKGGPLETEAFF
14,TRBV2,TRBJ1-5,CASSEEAGDQPQHF
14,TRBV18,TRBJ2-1,CASSQEQLYNEQFF
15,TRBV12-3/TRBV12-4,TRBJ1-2,CASSPNRGRFSGYTF
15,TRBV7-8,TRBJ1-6,CASSYVGATNSPLHF
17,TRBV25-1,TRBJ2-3,CASSEYSGRATTDTQYF
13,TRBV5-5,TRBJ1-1,CASSLNMNTEAFF
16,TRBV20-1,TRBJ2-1,CSARDPRGSSYNEQFF
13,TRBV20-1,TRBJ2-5,CSAGIGDQETQYF
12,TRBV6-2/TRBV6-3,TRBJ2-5,CASAGVQKTQYF
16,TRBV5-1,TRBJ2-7,CASSLAAGAGSNEQYF
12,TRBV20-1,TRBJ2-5,CSVQTVQETQYF
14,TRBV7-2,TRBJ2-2,CASSAGPNTGELFF
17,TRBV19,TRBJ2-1,CAGSIAGAGGSYNEQSF
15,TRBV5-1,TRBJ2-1,CASSSGLVGHNEQFF
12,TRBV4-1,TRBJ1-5,CASSLRREPQHF
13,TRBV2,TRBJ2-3,CASSTRVTDTQYF
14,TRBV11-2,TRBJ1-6,CASSLGGLASPLHF
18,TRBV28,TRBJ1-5,CASSWRRGAVPSNQPQHF
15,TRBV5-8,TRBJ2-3,CASSLDGLATNTQYF
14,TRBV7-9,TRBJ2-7,CASSRDTGGGEQYF
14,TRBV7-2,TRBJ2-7,CASSQGTVTYEQYF
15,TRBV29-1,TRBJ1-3,CSVEDLGIGGNTIYF
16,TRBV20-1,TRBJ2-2,CSARERTSGGLGELFF
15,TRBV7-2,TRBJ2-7,CASSSGLAGPYEQYF
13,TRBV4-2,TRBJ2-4,CARSQDFQGIQYF
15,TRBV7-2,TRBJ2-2,CASSPWGFVTGELFF
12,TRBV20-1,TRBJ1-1,CSARQVGGEAFF
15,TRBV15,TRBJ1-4,CATSGDTTTNEKLFF
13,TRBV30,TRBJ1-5,CARMRSPNQPQHF
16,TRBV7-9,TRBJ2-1,CASSPPGLGAYNEQFF
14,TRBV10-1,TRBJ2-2,CASSGRANTGELFF
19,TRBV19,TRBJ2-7,CASSISPGLAGEPDYEQYF
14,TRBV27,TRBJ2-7,CASSFTGSLREQYF
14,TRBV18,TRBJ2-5,CASSPMGNQETQYF
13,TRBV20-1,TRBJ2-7,CSARGGSGAEQYF
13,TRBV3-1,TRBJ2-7,CASSQDERGQQYF
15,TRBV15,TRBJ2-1,CATSQRLAGYNEQFF
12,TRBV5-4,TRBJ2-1,CASSLVGAEQFF
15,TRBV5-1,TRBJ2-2,CASSYRTSASGELFF
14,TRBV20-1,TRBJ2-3,CSAGVVRVGDTQYF
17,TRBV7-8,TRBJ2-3,CAGSRAGGPGRTDTQYF
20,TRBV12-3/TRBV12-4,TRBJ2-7,CASSFHLGVRAAGQGFEQYF
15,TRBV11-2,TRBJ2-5,CASSLGPGTPETQYF
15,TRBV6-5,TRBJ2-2,CASSYGTANTGELFF
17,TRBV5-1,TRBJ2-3,CASSFNPVAGSTDTQYF
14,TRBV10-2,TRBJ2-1,CASTPGLSYNEQFF
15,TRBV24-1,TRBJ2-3,CATSDGGRLADTQYF
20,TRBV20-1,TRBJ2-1,CSARDWGVAGAKVGSNEQFF
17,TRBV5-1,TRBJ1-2,CASSHPGQGASKGGYTF
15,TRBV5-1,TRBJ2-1,CASSGTNGRYNEQFF
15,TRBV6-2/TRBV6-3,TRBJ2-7,CASRRTSSPGYEQYF
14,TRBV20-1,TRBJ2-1,CSAGTSRRAGEQFF
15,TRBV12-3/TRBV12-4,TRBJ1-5,CASTSSESGYQPQHF
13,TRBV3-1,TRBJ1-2,CASSQGTKVGYTF
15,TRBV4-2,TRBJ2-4,CASSQELSGSYIQYF
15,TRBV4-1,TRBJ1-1,CASSPNRTGGREAFF
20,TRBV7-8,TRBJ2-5,CASSFPPDRTPVNPQETQYF
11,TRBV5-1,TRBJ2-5,CASRWEETQYF